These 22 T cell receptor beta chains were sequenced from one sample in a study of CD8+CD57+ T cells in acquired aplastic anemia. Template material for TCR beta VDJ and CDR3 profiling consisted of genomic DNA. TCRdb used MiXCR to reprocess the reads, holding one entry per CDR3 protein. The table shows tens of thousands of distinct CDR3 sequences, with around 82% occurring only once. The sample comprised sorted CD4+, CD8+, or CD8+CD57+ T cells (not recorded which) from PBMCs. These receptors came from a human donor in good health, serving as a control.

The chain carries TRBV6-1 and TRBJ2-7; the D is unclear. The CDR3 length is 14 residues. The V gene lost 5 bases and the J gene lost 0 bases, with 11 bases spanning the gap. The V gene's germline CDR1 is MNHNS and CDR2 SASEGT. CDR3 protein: CASSTTGSSYEQYF. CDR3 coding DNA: TGTGCCAGCAGTACCACCGGAAGCTCCTACGAGCAGTACTTC.

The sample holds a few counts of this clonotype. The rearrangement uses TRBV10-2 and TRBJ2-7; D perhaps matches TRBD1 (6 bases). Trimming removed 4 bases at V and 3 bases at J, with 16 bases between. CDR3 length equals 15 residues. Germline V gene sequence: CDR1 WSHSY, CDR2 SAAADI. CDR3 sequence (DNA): TGCGCCAGCAGTGGGACAGCTAACCATAACTACGAGCAGTACTTC. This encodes CASSGTANHNYEQYF.

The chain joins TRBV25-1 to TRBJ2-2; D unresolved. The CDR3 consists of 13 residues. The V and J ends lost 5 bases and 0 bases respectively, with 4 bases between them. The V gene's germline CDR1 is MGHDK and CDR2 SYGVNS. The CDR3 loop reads CASSTANTGELFF. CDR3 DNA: TGTGCCAGCAGTACAGCGAACACCGGGGAGCTGTTTTTT.

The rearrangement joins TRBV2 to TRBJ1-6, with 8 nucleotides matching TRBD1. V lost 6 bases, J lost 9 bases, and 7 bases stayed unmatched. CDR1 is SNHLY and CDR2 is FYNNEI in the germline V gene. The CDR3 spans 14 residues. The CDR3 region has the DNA TGTGCCAGCAGACGCGGACAGGGTGGTTCACCCCTCCACTTT. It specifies CASRRGQGGSPLHF.

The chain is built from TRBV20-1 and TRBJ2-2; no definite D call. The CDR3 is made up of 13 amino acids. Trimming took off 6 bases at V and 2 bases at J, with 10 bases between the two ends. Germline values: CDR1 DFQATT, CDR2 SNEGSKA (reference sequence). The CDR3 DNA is TGCAGTGCCGGTGATCATAACACCGGGGAGCTGTTTTTT. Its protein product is CSAGDHNTGELFF.

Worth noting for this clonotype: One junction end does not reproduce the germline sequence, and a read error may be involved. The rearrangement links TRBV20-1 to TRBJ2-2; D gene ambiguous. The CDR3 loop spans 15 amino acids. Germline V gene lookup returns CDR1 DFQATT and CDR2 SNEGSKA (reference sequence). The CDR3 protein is CGARVLAENTGELFF. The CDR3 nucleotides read TGCGGTGCTAGAGTACTCGCTGAGAACACCGGGGAGCTGTTTTTT.

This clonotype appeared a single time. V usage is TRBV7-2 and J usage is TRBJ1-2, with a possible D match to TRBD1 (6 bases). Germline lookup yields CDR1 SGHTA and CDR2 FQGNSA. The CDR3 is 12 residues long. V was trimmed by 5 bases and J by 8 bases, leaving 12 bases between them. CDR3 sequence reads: CASSTQGIGYTF. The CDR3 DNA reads TGTGCCAGCAGCACACAGGGTATCGGCTACACCTTC.

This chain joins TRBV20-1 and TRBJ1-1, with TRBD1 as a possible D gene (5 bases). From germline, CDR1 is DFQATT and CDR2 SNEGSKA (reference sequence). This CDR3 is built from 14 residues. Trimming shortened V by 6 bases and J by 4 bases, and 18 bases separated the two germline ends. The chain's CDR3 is CSATFGGVGTEAFF. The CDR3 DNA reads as TGCAGTGCCACTTTCGGGGGGGTGGGCACTGAAGCTTTCTTT.

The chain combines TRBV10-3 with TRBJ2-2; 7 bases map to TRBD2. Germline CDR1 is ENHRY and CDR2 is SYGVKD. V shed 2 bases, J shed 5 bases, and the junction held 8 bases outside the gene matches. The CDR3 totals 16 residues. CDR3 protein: CAISEGRTSITGELFF. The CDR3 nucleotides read TGTGCCATCAGTGAGGGTAGGACTAGTATTACCGGGGAGCTGTTTTTT.

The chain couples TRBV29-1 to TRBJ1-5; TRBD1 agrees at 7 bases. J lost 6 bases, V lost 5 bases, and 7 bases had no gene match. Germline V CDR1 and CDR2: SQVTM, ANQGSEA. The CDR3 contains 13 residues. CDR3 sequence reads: CSVTDRVGQPQHF. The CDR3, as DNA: TGCAGCGTTACCGACAGGGTAGGTCAGCCCCAGCATTTT.

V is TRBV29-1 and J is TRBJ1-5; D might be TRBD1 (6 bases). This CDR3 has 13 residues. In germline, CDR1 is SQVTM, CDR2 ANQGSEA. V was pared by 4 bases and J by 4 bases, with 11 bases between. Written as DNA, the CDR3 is TGCAGCGTTGCCGCCCAGGGGAATCAGCCCCAGCATTTT. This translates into CSVAAQGNQPQHF.

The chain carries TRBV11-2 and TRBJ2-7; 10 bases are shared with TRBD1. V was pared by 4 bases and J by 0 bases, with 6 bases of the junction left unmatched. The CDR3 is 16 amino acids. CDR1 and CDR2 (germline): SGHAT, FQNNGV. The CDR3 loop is CASSSPGTGVSYEQYF. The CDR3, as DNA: TGTGCCAGCAGCTCCCCCGGGACAGGGGTCTCCTACGAGCAGTACTTC. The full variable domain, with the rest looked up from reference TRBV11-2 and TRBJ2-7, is EAGVAQSPRYKIIEKRQSVAFWCNPISGHATLYWYQQILGQGPKLLIQFQNNGVVDDSQLPKDRFSAERLKGVDSTLKIQPAKLEDSAVYLCASSSPGTGVSYEQYFGPGTRLTVT.

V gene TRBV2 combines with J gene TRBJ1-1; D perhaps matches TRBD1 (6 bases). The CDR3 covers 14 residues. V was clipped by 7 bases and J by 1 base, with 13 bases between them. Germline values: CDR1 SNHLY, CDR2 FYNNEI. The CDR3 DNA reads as TGTGCCAGCATTGAGGCGGGACAGAACACTGAAGCTTTCTTT. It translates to CASIEAGQNTEAFF. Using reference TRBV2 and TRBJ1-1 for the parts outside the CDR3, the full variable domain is EPEVTQTPSHQVTQMGQEVILRCVPISNHLYFYWYRQILGQKVEFLVSFYNNEISEKSEIFDDQFSVERPDGSNFTLKIRSTKLEDSAMYFCASIEAGQNTEAFFGQGTRLTVV.

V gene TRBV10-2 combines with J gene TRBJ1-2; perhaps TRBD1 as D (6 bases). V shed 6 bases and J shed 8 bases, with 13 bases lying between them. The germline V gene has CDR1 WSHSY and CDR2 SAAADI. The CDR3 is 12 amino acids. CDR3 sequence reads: CASSTDSYGYTF. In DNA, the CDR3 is TGCGCCAGCAGCACGGACAGTTACGGCTACACCTTC.

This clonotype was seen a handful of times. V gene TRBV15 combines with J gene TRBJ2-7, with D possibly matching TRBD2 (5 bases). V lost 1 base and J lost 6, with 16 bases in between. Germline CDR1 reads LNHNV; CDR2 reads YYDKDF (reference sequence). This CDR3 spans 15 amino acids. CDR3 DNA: TGTGCCACCAGCAGAGCCCAGGCGACGGGGTTCGAGCAGTACTTC. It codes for CATSRAQATGFEQYF.

The CDR3 nucleotides are TGTGCCAGCAACAGGGGGAGCACAGATACGCAGTATTTT. Translating gives CASNRGSTDTQYF. The gene calls are TRBV6-1 and TRBJ2-3; 8 bases fit TRBD1. Germline trimming cut 7 bases from V and 0 bases from J; bases unmatched to any gene: 0. The CDR3 length is 13 residues. The germline CDR1 and CDR2 sequences are MNHNS and SASEGT.

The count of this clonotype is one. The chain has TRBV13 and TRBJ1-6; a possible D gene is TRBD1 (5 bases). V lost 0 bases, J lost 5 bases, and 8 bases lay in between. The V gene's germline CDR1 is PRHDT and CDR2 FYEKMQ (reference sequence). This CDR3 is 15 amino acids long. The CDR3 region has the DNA TGTGCCAGCAGCTTAGGAGGGGTGAATAATTCACCCCTCCACTTT. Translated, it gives CASSLGGVNNSPLHF.

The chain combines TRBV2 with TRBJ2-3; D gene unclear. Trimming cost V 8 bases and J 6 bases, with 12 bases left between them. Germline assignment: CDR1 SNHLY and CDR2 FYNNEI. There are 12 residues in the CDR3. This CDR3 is CASAPNGDTQYF. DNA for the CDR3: TGTGCCAGCGCCCCCAATGGCGATACGCAGTATTTT.

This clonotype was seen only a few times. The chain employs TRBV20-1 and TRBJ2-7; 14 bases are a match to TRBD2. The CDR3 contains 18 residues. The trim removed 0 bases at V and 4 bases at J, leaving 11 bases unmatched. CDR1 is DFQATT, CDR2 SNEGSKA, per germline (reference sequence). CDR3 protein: CSARDPSTSGRERYEQYF. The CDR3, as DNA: TGCAGTGCTAGAGACCCCTCGACTAGCGGGAGGGAGAGGTACGAGCAGTACTTC.

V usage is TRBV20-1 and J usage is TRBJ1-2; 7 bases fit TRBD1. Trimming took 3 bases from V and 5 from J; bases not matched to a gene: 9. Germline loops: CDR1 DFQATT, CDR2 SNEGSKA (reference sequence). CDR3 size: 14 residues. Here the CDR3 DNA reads TGCAGTGCTAGGAGTCCGGACAGGAGTTATGGCTACACCTTC. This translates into CSARSPDRSYGYTF.

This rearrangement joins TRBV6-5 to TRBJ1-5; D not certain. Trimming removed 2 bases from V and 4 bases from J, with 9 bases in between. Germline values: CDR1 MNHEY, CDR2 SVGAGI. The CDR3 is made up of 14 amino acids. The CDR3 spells CASSYPGPNQPQHF. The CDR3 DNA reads TGTGCCAGCAGTTACCCAGGACCTAATCAGCCCCAGCATTTT.

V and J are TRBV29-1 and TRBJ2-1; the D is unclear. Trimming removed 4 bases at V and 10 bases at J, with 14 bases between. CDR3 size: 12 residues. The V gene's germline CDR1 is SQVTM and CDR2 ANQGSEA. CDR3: CSVAGQSNEQFF. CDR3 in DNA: TGCAGCGTTGCCGGCCAGTCCAACGAGCAGTTCTTC.